Shown below are 18 T cell receptor beta chains from a single sample sequenced in a study of post-analysis software for immune sequencing data. Study outcomes and limitations: Comparison of patients with controls showed roughly five TRBV segments more frequent in patients, TRBV5-6, TRBV5-1 and TRBV20-1 among them.

No antigens are known for them. Every TCR beta cDNA library bore unique molecular identifiers. TCRdb reanalysed the PCR reads using MiXCR and keeps one entry per CDR3 protein. The sample yields about 540,000 distinct CDR3 sequences, approximately 34% seen once. The sequencing sample was made of blood. The receptors shown here come from a girl aged 2-17 years with multiple sclerosis.

The J gene is TRBJ2-4, the V gene TRBV7-9, with 10 bases identical to TRBD1. The J call may be mistaken, given a closer DNA end match to TRBJ2-7. The CDR3 sequence is 14 residues long. Germline values: CDR1 SEHNR, CDR2 FQNEAQ (reference sequence). This CDR3 reads CASSGTGESYEQYF. CDR3 coding DNA: TGTGCCAGCAGCGGGACAGGGGAATCCTACGAGCAGTACTTC.

This chain joins TRBV6-1 and TRBJ1-6; a weak D match, TRBD1 (6 bases). Germline CDR1 is MNHNS and CDR2 is SASEGT. The CDR3 loop spans 17 amino acids. The V end was cut by 5 bases, the J end by 3 bases, with 17 bases between. The CDR3 region is CASSREDSFNYNSPLHF. CDR3 DNA sequence: TGTGCCAGCAGTCGAGAGGACAGCTTTAACTATAATTCACCCCTCCACTTT.

In its sample, this clonotype was seen a few times. The chain links TRBV7-9 to TRBJ2-4; 8 nucleotides align to TRBD1. The CDR3 consists of 16 residues. Germline CDR1 and CDR2: SEHNR and FQNEAQ (reference sequence). V lost 4 bases to trimming and J lost 8 bases; unmatched junction nucleotides: 13. The DNA of the CDR3 is TGTGCCAGCAGCTATCGGGTCGGGACAGGATTGGACATTCAGTACTTC. This sequence encodes CASSYRVGTGLDIQYF.

The chain is built from TRBV21-1 and TRBJ1-6; the table's TRBD1 call for D was not verified on the DNA. TRBV21-1 is a documented pseudogene. The CDR3 totals 15 residues. The CDR3 nucleotides are TGTGCCAGCAGCAAAGCGAGGGGGGGAAGGTCACCCCTCCACTTT. It translates to CASSKARGGRSPLHF.

The chain couples TRBV6-5 to TRBJ1-2; D gene ambiguous. V was trimmed by 6 bases and J by 5 bases, leaving 7 bases between them. The CDR3 covers 11 residues. Germline lookup yields CDR1 MNHEY and CDR2 SVGAGI. DNA for the CDR3: TGTGCCAGCAGGCAGGCGTATGGCTACACCTTC. Residues: CASRQAYGYTF.

CDR3 DNA sequence: TGTGCCAGCAGTAATCAACAGGGGAGCTACACCTTC. Amino acid sequence: CASSNQQGSYTF. V gene TRBV25-1 combines with J gene TRBJ1-2, with 7 bases that match TRBD1. Germline assignment: CDR1 MGHDK and CDR2 SYGVNS. The CDR3 has 12 amino acids. V gave up 5 bases and J gave up 9 bases; unmatched junction bases: 6.

This clonotype was picked up a small number of times. This sequence joins TRBV7-8 and TRBJ2-3, with 10 bases identical to TRBD2. V lost 2 bases and J lost 2; bases outside the gene matches: 4. The germline V gene encodes CDR1 SGHVS and CDR2 FQNEAQ. The CDR3 is 16 amino acids. As DNA, the CDR3 is TGTGCCAGCAGCTTACTTCTAGCGGGGGTCACAGATACGCAGTATTTT. Its translation: CASSLLLAGVTDTQYF.

The chain links TRBV9 to TRBJ2-2; D is ambiguous. Trimming shortened V by 4 bases and J by 2 bases, and 15 bases separated the two germline ends. This CDR3 is built from 16 residues. Germline V gives CDR1 SGDLS, CDR2 YYNGEE. The CDR3 nucleotides read TGTGCCAGCAGCTCTCGAACATTGCTCAACACCGGGGAGCTGTTTTTT. Translated: CASSSRTLLNTGELFF.

The table lists this clonotype with a few counts. The chain carries TRBV4-1 and TRBJ1-2, with 7 positions matching TRBD1. The CDR3 is 19 residues long. Losses at the gene ends were 0 bases for V and 4 bases for J; bases not matched to a gene: 17. Germline V gene data show CDR1 as MGHRA and CDR2 as YSYEKL. In nucleotides, the CDR3 is TGCGCCAGCAGCCAAGATTTGAAGGGGGCGTCTCGATTGGGCTATGGCTACACCTTC. It specifies CASSQDLKGASRLGYGYTF.

The chain uses TRBV14 and TRBJ2-4; TRBD1 matches 11 bases. This CDR3 spans 14 amino acids. V gave up 5 bases and J gave up 7 bases; unmatched junction bases: 4. Germline CDR1 SGHDN, CDR2 FVKESK. The CDR3 region is CASSTGTGGNIQYF. Written as DNA, the CDR3 is TGTGCCAGCAGCACCGGGACAGGGGGGAACATTCAGTACTTC.

This clonotype turned up a few times. The chain links TRBV5-1 to TRBJ2-3; possibly TRBD2 for D (5 bases). The V end lost 0 bases, the J end lost 4 bases, and 9 bases lay between the germline ends. The length of the CDR3 is 14 residues. The germline gives CDR1 SGHRS, CDR2 YFSETQ. The CDR3 loop is CASSLDGVSDTQYF. CDR3 DNA sequence: TGCGCCAGCAGCTTGGACGGGGTTTCAGATACGCAGTATTTT.

The genes are TRBV10-1 and TRBJ1-5; D is ambiguous. Per germline, CDR1 WNHNN and CDR2 SYGVQD (reference sequence). The V and J ends lost 5 bases and 4 bases respectively, with 9 bases between them. The CDR3 is 13 amino acids. CDR3 sequence: CASSPTLNQPQHF. The CDR3 DNA reads TGCGCCAGCAGTCCCACCCTGAATCAGCCCCAGCATTTT.

This clonotype showed up just a few times. V is TRBV10-3 and J is TRBJ2-3; 7 bases line up with TRBD1. CDR3 length: 16 amino acids. J gave up 2 bases and V 6 bases, and 11 bases lay outside the gene matches. Germline CDR1 is ENHRY and CDR2 is SYGVKD. The DNA for the CDR3 is TGTGCCATCAGAACCGGGACAGAGGTATACACAGATACGCAGTATTTT. The encoded protein is CAIRTGTEVYTDTQYF.

J is TRBJ2-5 and V is TRBV29-1; 9 bases fit TRBD2. This CDR3 is built from 13 residues. The germline gives CDR1 SQVTM, CDR2 ANQGSEA. The V and J ends lost 4 bases and 11 bases, in that order; junction bases with no gene match: 11. This CDR3 reads CSVVTSGYNEQYF. DNA of the CDR3: TGCAGCGTTGTTACTAGCGGGTACAATGAGCAGTACTTC.

V usage is TRBV5-1 and J usage is TRBJ1-6; 7 bases align to TRBD1. The V gene end was trimmed by 4 bases and the J gene end by 10 bases; junction bases not matched to a gene: 20. This CDR3 is 18 amino acids long. Germline assignment: CDR1 SGHRS and CDR2 YFSETQ. CDR3 loop: CASSPDPGQRHRDSPLHF. In DNA form, the CDR3 reads TGCGCCAGCAGCCCGGATCCGGGACAGAGACATAGGGACTCACCCCTCCACTTT.

This rearrangement joins TRBV4-2 to TRBJ2-7, with 14 bases lining up with TRBD2. Germline CDR1 reads LGHNA; CDR2 reads YNFKEQ. Losses at the gene ends were 4 bases for V and 7 bases for J; bases not matched to a gene: 6. The CDR3 is made up of 15 amino acids. CDR3 in DNA: TGTGCCAGCAGCCTGGGGACTAGCGGGGGATGGGAGCAGTACTTC. Translating it yields CASSLGTSGGWEQYF.

This chain uses TRBV5-1 with TRBJ1-1; possibly TRBD1 for D (5 bases). V gave up 4 bases and J gave up 1 base, with 23 bases separating them. The V gene's germline CDR1 is SGHRS and CDR2 YFSETQ. This CDR3 comprises 18 residues. In DNA, the CDR3 is TGCGCCAGCAGCCTAAGTGTAGGCAGGGCCGGAGGGAACACTGAAGCTTTCTTT. This gives the protein CASSLSVGRAGGNTEAFF.

The chain joins TRBV6-2 or TRBV6-3 to TRBJ1-5; tentatively, D is TRBD1 (5 bases). Trimming stripped 5 bases from V and 0 bases from J, with 23 bases between. Looked up from germline, CDR1 is MNHEY and CDR2 is SVGEGT. The CDR3 length is 19 residues. CDR3 in amino acids: CASSPSSAGRTISNQPQHF. CDR3 sequence (DNA): TGTGCCAGCAGTCCCTCATCGGCAGGGCGTACGATTAGCAATCAGCCCCAGCATTTT.